This T cell receptor (beta chain) emerged from a study of T cell repertoires in cytomegalovirus infection. Whole-study context: CMV infection and matching HLA type were both indicated by public TCR beta signatures.

This clonotype was seen only once. The antigen is undetermined. Each CDR3 protein gets one entry after TCRdb re-called the reads with MiXCR. The sample has about 500,000 distinct CDR3 sequences, 25% to 35% seen once. Notes on the study in general: HLA-C-restricted CMV-specific TCR beta clonotypes were dominant in the ex vivo response.

The CDR3 runs 15 residues. The germline gives CDR1 SGHRS, CDR2 YFSETQ. Trimming pared 0 bases from V and 0 bases from J, leaving 9 bases between. This TCR was recovered from a human donor in good health (CMV status not recorded). Some clones in this sample may be carry-over from other donors' samples. V and J are TRBV5-1 and TRBJ1-1, with D unclear. This specimen consisted of cultured PBMCs, obtained from culture after CMV antigen stimulation. The CDR3 bases are TGCGCCAGCAGCTTGGAGCCAGAGATGAACACTGAAGCTTTCTTT. This gives the protein CASSLEPEMNTEAFF.